The present entry profiles one T cell receptor (beta chain) with its context. Its antigen is still unknown. Base qualities are not recorded, but no much larger clone differs from it by a single base. TCRbeta CDR3 regions were amplified from genomic DNA by means of the immunoSEQ Assay, a bias-controlled multiplex PCR. The original pipeline was this. Within the assay, amplification of reference gene primers was used to estimate how many nucleated cells each sample contained. To quantify the absolute abundance of each unique TCRbeta CDR3 rearrangement, sequence reads were collapsed and filtered. For each sample, productive Simpson clonality was calculated as the square root of Simpson's diversity index over productive rearrangements. What TCRdb holds here is the immuneACCESS table cut down to in-frame rearrangements. Part of the clones is not present; checked against another copy, under half of the missing clones reflect an unresolved V gene, and the others are unexplained. The V and J calls and clone size were taken over from that table, and D and trimming were inferred from the DNA. This sample holds some 340,000 clones; about 90% were observed only once. Of the sample, approximately 5% is held by the ten largest clones.

These data belong to a study of blood T cell repertoires in COVID-19 (dated by TCRdb to between 2020 and 2021). In the study overall: Samples from collaborators originated in the United States, Italy and Spain and spanned both the acute and convalescent phases of COVID-19. The material from the prospective study consisted of cDNA or gDNA derived from T cells, B-cell-depleted T cells, or PBMCs. Subjects who had been exposed to COVID-19, were actively infected with it, or had recovered from it provided the deeply sampled blood TCRbeta repertoires that made up the dataset. The repertoires were made available in a free public database intended to serve as a resource for research on the immune response to SARS-CoV-2. The samples were drawn from two sources: the first 160 participants of the ongoing ImmuneRACE study, and 1,200 or so subjects contributed by 6 global collaborators. Nearly every sample came with metadata listing a de-identified subject ID, COVID-19 status, age in years and sex. Where HLA class I and class II types were available, the types were taken from metadata supplied by the sample provider, not from assay-based typing. Study-wide conclusions, independent of this receptor: The quantity of clinical and demographic metadata differed by source and by participant and was supplied without curation.

Participants in the prospective study were enrolled through a virtual design, were aged roughly 18 to 95 years, and lived in approximately 25 United States geographic areas. In the prospective study, participants were assigned to cohorts based on the clinical history participants reported in a screening survey and a study questionnaire. Recovered participants in ImmuneRACE Cohort 3 were defined by two consecutive negative NP/OP PCR tests, clearance by a healthcare professional, or resolution of symptoms. Mobile phlebotomists in the prospective study collected whole blood, serum and a nasopharyngeal or oropharyngeal swab from every participant. Prospective study participants could optionally give additional blood draws and questionnaires over an approximately 2-month period. Prospective study blood samples were shipped either frozen or at room temperature before DNA extraction. V is reduced by 0 bases and J by 1 base, leaving a spacing of 11 bases between them. CDR3 length: 16 amino acids, cysteine to phenylalanine. Of the read, only the CDR3 DNA is kept; its 48 bases are in frame from base 1. Via the germline V gene, CDR1 is LGHNA and CDR2 YSLEER.

Sequenced sample: PBMCs or T cells enriched from blood (not recorded which). This receptor was identified in a woman aged 25-40 years who had recovered from COVID-19. The V gene is TRBV4-3 and the J gene is TRBJ2-3; a confident D gene designation cannot be given. The sequence in DNA is TGCGCCAGCAGCCAAGATTCCATTCGAGGCACAGATACGCAGTATTTT. It encodes CASSQDSIRGTDTQYF.